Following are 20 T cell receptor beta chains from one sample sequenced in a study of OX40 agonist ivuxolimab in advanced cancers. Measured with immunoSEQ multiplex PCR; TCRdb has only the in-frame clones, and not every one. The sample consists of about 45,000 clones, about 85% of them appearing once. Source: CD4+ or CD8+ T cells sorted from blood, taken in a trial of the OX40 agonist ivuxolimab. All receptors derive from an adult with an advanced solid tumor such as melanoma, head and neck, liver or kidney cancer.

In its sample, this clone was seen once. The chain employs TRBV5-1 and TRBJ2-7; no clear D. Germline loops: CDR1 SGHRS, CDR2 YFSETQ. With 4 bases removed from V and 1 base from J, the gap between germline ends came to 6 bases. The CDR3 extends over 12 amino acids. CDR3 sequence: CASSQASYEQYF. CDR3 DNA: TGCGCCAGCAGCCAGGCGTCCTACGAGCAGTACTTC.

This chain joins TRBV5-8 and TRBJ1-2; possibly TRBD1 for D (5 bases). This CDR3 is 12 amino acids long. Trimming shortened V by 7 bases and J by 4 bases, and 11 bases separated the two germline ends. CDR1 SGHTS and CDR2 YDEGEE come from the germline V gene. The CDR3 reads CASQGVSYGYTF. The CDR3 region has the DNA TGTGCCAGCCAGGGTGTTAGCTATGGCTACACCTTC.

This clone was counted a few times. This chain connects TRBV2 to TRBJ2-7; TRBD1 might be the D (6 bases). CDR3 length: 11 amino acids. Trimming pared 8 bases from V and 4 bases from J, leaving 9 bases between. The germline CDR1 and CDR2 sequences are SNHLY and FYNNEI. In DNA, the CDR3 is TGTGCCAGCCGTAGGGGGTACGAGCAGTACTTC. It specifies CASRRGYEQYF.

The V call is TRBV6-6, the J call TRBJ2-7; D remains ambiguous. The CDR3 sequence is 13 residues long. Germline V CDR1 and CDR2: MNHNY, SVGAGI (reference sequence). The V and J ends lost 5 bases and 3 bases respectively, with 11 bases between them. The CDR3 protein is CASSAPGRYEQYF. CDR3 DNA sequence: TGTGCCAGCAGTGCCCCTGGGCGCTACGAGCAGTACTTC.

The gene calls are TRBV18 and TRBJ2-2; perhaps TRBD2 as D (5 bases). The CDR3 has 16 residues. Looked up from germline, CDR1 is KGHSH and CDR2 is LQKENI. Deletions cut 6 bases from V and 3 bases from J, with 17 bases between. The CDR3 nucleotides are TGTGCCAGCTCCCGGTTCGGCGGGCCAGACACCGGGGAGCTGTTTTTT. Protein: CASSRFGGPDTGELFF.

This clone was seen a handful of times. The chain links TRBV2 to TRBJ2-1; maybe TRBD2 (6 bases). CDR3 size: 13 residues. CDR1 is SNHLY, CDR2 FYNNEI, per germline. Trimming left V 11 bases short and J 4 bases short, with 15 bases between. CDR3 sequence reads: CAGGLNSYNEQFF. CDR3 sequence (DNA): TGTGCCGGGGGACTGAACAGTTACAATGAGCAGTTCTTC. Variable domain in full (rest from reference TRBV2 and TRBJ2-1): EPEVTQTPSHQVTQMGQEVILRCVPISNHLYFYWYRQILGQKVEFLVSFYNNEISEKSEIFDDQFSVERPDGSNFTLKIRSTKLEDSAMYFCAGGLNSYNEQFFGPGTRLTVL.

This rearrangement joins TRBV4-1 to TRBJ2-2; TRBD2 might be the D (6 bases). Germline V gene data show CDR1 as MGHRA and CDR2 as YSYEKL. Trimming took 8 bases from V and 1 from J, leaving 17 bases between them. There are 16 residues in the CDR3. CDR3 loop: CASGKVVSGNTGELFF. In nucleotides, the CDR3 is TGCGCCAGCGGGAAGGTCGTTAGCGGGAACACCGGGGAGCTGTTTTTT.

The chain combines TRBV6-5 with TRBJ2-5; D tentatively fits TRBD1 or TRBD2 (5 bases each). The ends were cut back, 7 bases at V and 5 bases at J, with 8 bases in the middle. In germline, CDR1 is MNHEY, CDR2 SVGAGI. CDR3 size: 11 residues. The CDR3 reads CASTWGETQYF. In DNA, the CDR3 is TGTGCCAGCACCTGGGGGGAGACCCAGTACTTC.

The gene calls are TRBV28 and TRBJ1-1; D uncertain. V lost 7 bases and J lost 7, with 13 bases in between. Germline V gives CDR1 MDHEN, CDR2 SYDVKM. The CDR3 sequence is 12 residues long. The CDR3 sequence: CASTRHWLEAFF. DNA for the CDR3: TGTGCCAGCACGCGCCATTGGCTTGAAGCTTTCTTT.

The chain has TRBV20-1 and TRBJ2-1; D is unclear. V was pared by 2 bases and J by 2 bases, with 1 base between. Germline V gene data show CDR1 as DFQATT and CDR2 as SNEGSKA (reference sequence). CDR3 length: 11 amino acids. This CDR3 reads CSARPYNEQFF. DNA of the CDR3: TGCAGTGCTAGACCCTACAATGAGCAGTTCTTC.

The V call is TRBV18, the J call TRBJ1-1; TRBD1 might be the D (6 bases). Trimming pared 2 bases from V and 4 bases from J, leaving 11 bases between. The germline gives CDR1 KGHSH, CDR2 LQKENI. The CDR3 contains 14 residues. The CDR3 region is CASSPGKGGTEAFF. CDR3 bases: TGTGCCAGCTCACCAGGGAAAGGGGGCACTGAAGCTTTCTTT.

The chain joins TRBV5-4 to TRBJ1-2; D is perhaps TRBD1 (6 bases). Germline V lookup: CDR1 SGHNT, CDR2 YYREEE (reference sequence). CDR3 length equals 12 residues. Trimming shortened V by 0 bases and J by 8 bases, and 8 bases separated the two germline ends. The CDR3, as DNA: TGTGCCAGCAGCTTGGCGGGGGGCGGCTACACCTTC. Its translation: CASSLAGGGYTF.

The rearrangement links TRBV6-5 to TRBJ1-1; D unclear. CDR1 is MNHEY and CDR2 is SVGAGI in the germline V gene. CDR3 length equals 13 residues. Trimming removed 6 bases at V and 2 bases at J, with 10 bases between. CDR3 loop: CASRPRFNTEAFF. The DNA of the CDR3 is TGTGCCAGCAGGCCCCGGTTTAACACTGAAGCTTTCTTT.

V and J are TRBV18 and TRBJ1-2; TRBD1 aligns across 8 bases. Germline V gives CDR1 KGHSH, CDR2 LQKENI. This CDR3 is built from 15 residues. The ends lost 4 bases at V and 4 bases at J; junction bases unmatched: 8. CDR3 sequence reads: CASSLDRGASYGYTF. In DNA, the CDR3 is TGTGCCAGCTCACTTGACAGGGGCGCGAGCTATGGCTACACCTTC.

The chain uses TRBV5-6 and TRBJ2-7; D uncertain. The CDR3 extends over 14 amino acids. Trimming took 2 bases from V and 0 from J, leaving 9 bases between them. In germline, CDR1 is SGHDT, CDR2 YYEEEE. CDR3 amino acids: CASSLIQSSYEQYF. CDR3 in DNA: TGTGCCAGCAGCTTAATCCAGAGCTCCTACGAGCAGTACTTC.

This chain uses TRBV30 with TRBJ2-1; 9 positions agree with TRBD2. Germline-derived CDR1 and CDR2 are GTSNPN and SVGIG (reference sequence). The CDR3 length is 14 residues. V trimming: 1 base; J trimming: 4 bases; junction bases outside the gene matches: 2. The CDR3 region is CAWSGGLAYNEQFF. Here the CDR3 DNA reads TGTGCCTGGAGTGGGGGACTAGCTTACAATGAGCAGTTCTTC.

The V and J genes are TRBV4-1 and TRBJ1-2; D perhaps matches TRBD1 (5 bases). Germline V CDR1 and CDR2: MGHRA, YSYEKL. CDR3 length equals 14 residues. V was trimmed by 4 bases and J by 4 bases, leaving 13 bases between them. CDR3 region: CASSRGDGTYGYTF. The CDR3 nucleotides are TGCGCCAGCAGCCGGGGGGACGGTACCTATGGCTACACCTTC.

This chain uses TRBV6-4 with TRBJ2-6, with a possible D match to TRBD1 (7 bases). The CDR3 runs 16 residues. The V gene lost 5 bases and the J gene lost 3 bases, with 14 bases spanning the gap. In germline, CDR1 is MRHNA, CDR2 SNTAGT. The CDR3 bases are TGTGCCAGCAGTAAGCAGGGGGGAATTGGGGCCAACGTCCTGACTTTC. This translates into CASSKQGGIGANVLTF.

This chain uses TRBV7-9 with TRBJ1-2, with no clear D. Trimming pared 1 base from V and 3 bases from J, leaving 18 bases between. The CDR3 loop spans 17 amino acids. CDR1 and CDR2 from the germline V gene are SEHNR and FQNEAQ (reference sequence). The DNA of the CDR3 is TGTGCCAGCAGCTTAGTGATGGCCGGGCCCGGAGACTATGGCTACACCTTC. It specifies CASSLVMAGPGDYGYTF. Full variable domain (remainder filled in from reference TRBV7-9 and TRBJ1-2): DTGVSQNPRHKITKRGQNVTFRCDPISEHNRLYWYRQTLGQGPEFLTYFQNEAQLEKSRLLSDRFSAERPKGSFSTLEIQRTEQGDSAMYLCASSLVMAGPGDYGYTFGSGTRLTVV.

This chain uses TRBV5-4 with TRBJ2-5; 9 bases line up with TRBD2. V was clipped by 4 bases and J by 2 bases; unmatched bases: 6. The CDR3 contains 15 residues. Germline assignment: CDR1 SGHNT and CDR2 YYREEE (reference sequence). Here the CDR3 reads CASSMVLAGQETQYF. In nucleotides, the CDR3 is TGTGCCAGCAGCATGGTACTAGCGGGTCAAGAGACCCAGTACTTC.